This T cell receptor beta chain is from a study of blood T cell repertoires in COVID-19. Background on the study: The United States, Italy and Spain were the sources of the acute and convalescent COVID-19 samples.

Authors' processing steps: Amplified reference gene primers provided the basis for estimating nucleated cell counts. The data were produced by immunoSEQ multiplex PCR, yet TCRdb's version contains in-frame clones alone and is incomplete. That table gives V, J and clone size, and the DNA gave D and trimming. The table lists approximately 100,000 clones, about three quarters of them singletons, with 6.2% in the top ten. Seattle enrolled patients during active infection and tracked them longitudinally. The CDR3 sequence is 16 residues long. Trimming took 3 bases from V and 4 from J; bases not matched to a gene: 8. The germline CDR1 and CDR2 sequences are SGDLS and YYNGEE.

The V gene is TRBV9, the J gene TRBJ2-1; 9 positions agree with TRBD1. This TCR came from a man at least 80 years old with COVID-19, enrolled during active disease. Specimen: peripheral blood. CDR3 amino acids: CASSALGQGAYNEQFF. CDR3 sequence (DNA): TGTGCCAGCAGCGCCTTGGGACAGGGTGCTTACAATGAGCAGTTCTTC.